This TCR beta chain was captured by sequencing in a study of cytomegalovirus exposure and HLA in healthy donors. Germline CDR1 and CDR2: SGHAT and FQNNGV. V was cut by 5 bases and J by 3 bases, with 5 bases left in between. The CDR3 loop spans 12 amino acids. PCR primers comprised 60 Vbeta and 13 Jbeta primers. Measured with immunoSEQ multiplex PCR; TCRdb has only the in-frame clones, and not every one. The sample consists of around 130,000 clones, 84% of them appearing once. As for this clone: Its target is not known.

The study, taken as a whole, reports: TCR beta V- and J-gene trimming was later associated with a missense DCLRE1C variant.

The chain has TRBV11-2 and TRBJ1-3, with D unclear. Material for sequencing was PBMCs. The receptor comes from a young woman in good health and CMV-seropositive. The CDR3 DNA reads as TGTGCCAGCAGCCCCAATGGAAACACCATATATTTT. Translation: CASSPNGNTIYF. Drawing the rest from reference TRBV11-2 and TRBJ1-3, the complete variable domain is EAGVAQSPRYKIIEKRQSVAFWCNPISGHATLYWYQQILGQGPKLLIQFQNNGVVDDSQLPKDRFSAERLKGVDSTLKIQPAKLEDSAVYLCASSPNGNTIYFGEGSWLTVV.